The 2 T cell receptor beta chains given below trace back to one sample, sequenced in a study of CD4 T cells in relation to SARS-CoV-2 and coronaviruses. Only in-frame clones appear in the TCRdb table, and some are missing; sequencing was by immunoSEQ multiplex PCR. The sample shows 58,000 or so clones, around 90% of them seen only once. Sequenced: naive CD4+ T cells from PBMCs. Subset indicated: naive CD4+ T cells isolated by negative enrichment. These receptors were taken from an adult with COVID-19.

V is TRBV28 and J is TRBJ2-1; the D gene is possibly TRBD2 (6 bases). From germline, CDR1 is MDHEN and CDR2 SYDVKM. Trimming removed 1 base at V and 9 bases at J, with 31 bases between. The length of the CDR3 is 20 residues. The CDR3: CASSLFPPRSGDVPISEQFF. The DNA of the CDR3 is TGTGCCAGCAGTTTATTTCCGCCCCGTAGCGGAGACGTGCCAATCAGTGAGCAGTTCTTC.

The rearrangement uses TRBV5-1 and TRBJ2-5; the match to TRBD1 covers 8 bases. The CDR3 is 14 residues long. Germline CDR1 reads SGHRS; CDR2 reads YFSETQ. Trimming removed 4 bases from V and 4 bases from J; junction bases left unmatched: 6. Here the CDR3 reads CASSRPGGAETQYF. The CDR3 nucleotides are TGCGCCAGCAGCCGCCCAGGGGGCGCAGAGACCCAGTACTTC.